A single sample is the source of the 25 T cell receptor beta chains below, sequenced in a study of technical replicates of blood from a few donors. Produced via immunoSEQ multiplex PCR; TCRdb's table is partial and in-frame only. Among 81,000 or so clones listed, 95% to 97% were seen once. Sequencing was carried out using T cells isolated from PBMCs. The receptors derive from a human donor in good health.

The J gene is TRBJ2-5, the V gene TRBV30; 9 bases align to TRBD1. The CDR3 loop spans 17 amino acids. Germline values: CDR1 GTSNPN, CDR2 SVGIG (reference sequence). V gave up 8 bases and J gave up 1 base; unmatched junction bases: 17. The CDR3 DNA sequence: TGTGCCCGCACCCTCGATTTCGGACAGGGGCCCCAAGAGACCCAGTACTTC. Its protein is CARTLDFGQGPQETQYF.

This chain uses TRBV2 with TRBJ2-2; 8 bases line up with TRBD1. The ends lost 5 bases at V and 1 base at J; junction bases unmatched: 3. Per germline, CDR1 SNHLY and CDR2 FYNNEI. This CDR3 region has 15 residues. In DNA, the CDR3 is TGTGCCAGCAGTCTCGGGACAGGGAACACCGGGGAGCTGTTTTTT. As protein: CASSLGTGNTGELFF.

V usage is TRBV5-1 and J usage is TRBJ2-1; tentatively, D is TRBD1 (6 bases). The CDR3 has 13 residues. Per germline, CDR1 SGHRS and CDR2 YFSETQ. V was clipped by 4 bases and J by 4 bases, with 9 bases between them. The DNA for the CDR3 is TGCGCCAGCAGCACAGGACAGTACAATGAGCAGTTCTTC. This encodes CASSTGQYNEQFF.

The DNA for the CDR3 is TGTGCCAGCAGCGTGGACAGGTGGAACACTGAAGCTTTCTTT. It codes for CASSVDRWNTEAFF. The chain links TRBV9 to TRBJ1-1; TRBD1 agrees at 7 bases. The junction had 2 bases not matched to a gene; V was cut back by 2 bases and J by 1 base. The germline CDR1 and CDR2 sequences are SGDLS and YYNGEE. This CDR3 is 14 amino acids long.

The chain combines TRBV6-1 with TRBJ2-7; no firm D call. V lost 4 bases and J lost 3, with 13 bases in between. Germline CDR1 and CDR2: MNHNS and SASEGT. CDR3 length equals 14 residues. CDR3 nucleotide sequence: TGTGCCAGCAGTGGCCACCCCGACATCTACGAGCAGTACTTC. It encodes CASSGHPDIYEQYF.

This chain links TRBV14 with TRBJ2-7; D ambiguous. This CDR3 is built from 15 residues. With 1 base removed from V and 2 bases from J, the gap between germline ends came to 12 bases. Germline values: CDR1 SGHDN, CDR2 FVKESK. The CDR3 DNA is TGTGCCAGCAGCCAAGGGAGTTTCCAAGCCTACGAGCAGTACTTC. As protein: CASSQGSFQAYEQYF. The full variable domain, its missing parts supplied by reference TRBV14 and TRBJ2-7, is EAGVTQFPSHSVIEKGQTVTLRCDPISGHDNLYWYRRVMGKEIKFLLHFVKESKQDESGMPNNRFLAERTGGTYSTLKVQPAELEDSGVYFCASSQGSFQAYEQYFGPGTRLTVT.

The chain has TRBV5-1 and TRBJ2-2; TRBD1 aligns across 7 bases. The CDR3 contains 15 residues. Germline assignment: CDR1 SGHRS and CDR2 YFSETQ. V shed 3 bases and J 3 bases; nucleotides not matched to a gene: 5. CDR3 region: CASSWGQRYTGELFF. As DNA, the CDR3 is TGCGCCAGCAGCTGGGGACAGCGTTACACCGGGGAGCTGTTTTTT.

The V call is TRBV5-1, the J call TRBJ2-1; 9 bases align to TRBD2. The germline gives CDR1 SGHRS, CDR2 YFSETQ. After removal of 0 bases from V and 6 bases from J, the junction contained 4 bases not matched to a gene. CDR3 length: 15 amino acids. The CDR3 protein is CASSLELAGVNEQFF. CDR3 DNA: TGCGCCAGCAGCTTGGAGTTAGCGGGAGTCAATGAGCAGTTCTTC.

The chain is built from TRBV18 and TRBJ1-1, with 7 bases that match TRBD1. The V and J ends lost 5 bases and 5 bases, in that order; junction bases with no gene match: 11. Germline assignment: CDR1 KGHSH and CDR2 LQKENI. This CDR3 has 15 amino acids. This CDR3 reads CASSSEGGARTEAFF. The DNA for the CDR3 is TGTGCCAGCTCATCCGAAGGGGGCGCTCGGACTGAAGCTTTCTTT. Using reference TRBV18 and TRBJ1-1 for the parts outside the CDR3, the full variable domain is NAGVMQNPRHLVRRRGQEARLRCSPMKGHSHVYWYRQLPEEGLKFMVYLQKENIIDESGMPKERFSAEFPKEGPSILRIQQVVRGDSAAYFCASSSEGGARTEAFFGQGTRLTVV.

The rearrangement uses TRBV5-1 and TRBJ2-1; possibly TRBD1 for D (5 bases). CDR3 size: 16 residues. The germline V gene has CDR1 SGHRS and CDR2 YFSETQ. V dropped 2 bases and J dropped 0 bases, with 12 bases sitting between them. This chain's CDR3 is CASSLQQASSYNEQFF. In DNA form, the CDR3 reads TGCGCCAGCAGCTTACAACAGGCTAGCTCCTACAATGAGCAGTTCTTC.

The chain is built from TRBV29-1 and TRBJ2-5, with D maybe TRBD2 (6 bases). CDR1 SQVTM and CDR2 ANQGSEA come from the germline V gene. There are 14 residues in the CDR3. Deletions cut 5 bases from V and 4 bases from J, with 17 bases between. CDR3 sequence: CSVFQTGGTETQYF. Written as DNA, the CDR3 is TGCAGCGTTTTCCAAACAGGAGGGACAGAGACCCAGTACTTC. Full variable domain (remainder filled in from reference TRBV29-1 and TRBJ2-5): SAVISQKPSRDICQRGTSLTIQCQVDSQVTMMFWYRQQPGQSLTLIATANQGSEATYESGFVIDKFPISRPNLTFSTLTVSNMSPEDSSIYLCSVFQTGGTETQYFGPGTRLLVL.

J is TRBJ2-7 and V is TRBV7-8; 13 positions agree with TRBD2. The ends lost 11 bases at V and 5 bases at J; junction bases unmatched: 0. Germline assignment: CDR1 SGHVS and CDR2 FQNEAQ. The CDR3 has 11 amino acids. CDR3 sequence reads: CAGLAGDEQYF. CDR3 nucleotides: TGTGCCGGACTAGCGGGAGACGAGCAGTACTTC.

The chain carries TRBV28 and TRBJ2-7; 10 bases are a match to TRBD1. The J segment lost 4 bases and the V segment lost 4 bases, leaving 4 bases of the junction unmatched. Germline V gene data show CDR1 as MDHEN and CDR2 as SYDVKM. This CDR3 has 14 residues. CDR3 DNA: TGTGCCAGCAGTTCCCCGGGACAGGGGTACGAGCAGTACTTC. Translated: CASSSPGQGYEQYF. Based on the CDR3 plus reference TRBV28 and TRBJ2-7, the full variable domain is DVKVTQSSRYLVKRTGEKVFLECVQDMDHENMFWYRQDPGLGLRLIYFSYDVKMKEKGDIPEGYSVSREKKERFSLILESASTNQTSMYLCASSSPGQGYEQYFGPGTRLTVT.

The chain has TRBV6-5 and TRBJ1-1; D possibly corresponds to TRBD1 (6 bases). This CDR3 has 15 residues. V lost 2 bases to trimming and J lost 4 bases, with 14 bases between them. The germline gives CDR1 MNHEY, CDR2 SVGAGI. The CDR3 spells CASSYQQGGPTEAFF. In DNA form, the CDR3 reads TGTGCCAGCAGTTACCAACAGGGCGGGCCCACTGAAGCTTTCTTT.

This clone appeared a single time. In nucleotides, the CDR3 is TGTGCCAGCAGTGGTTTACAGGGACCAAAGTACGAGCAGTACTTC. As protein: CASSGLQGPKYEQYF. The J gene is TRBJ2-7, the V gene TRBV6-1, with a possible D match to TRBD1 (6 bases). The CDR3 covers 15 residues. Trimming took 4 bases from V and 4 from J, leaving 17 bases between them. Germline V gene lookup returns CDR1 MNHNS and CDR2 SASEGT.

This clone showed up just once. The rearrangement uses TRBV19 and TRBJ1-2; tentatively, D is TRBD1 (5 bases). This CDR3 is 15 amino acids long. The germline V and J ends were trimmed by 7 bases and 4 bases, with 19 bases remaining between them. Germline V gene sequence: CDR1 LNHDA, CDR2 SQIVND (reference sequence). The CDR3 DNA is TGTGCCAGTACCTTAGCGGGACGGACTTCCTATGGCTACACCTTC. This gives the protein CASTLAGRTSYGYTF.

The rearrangement joins TRBV10-1 to TRBJ2-2, with D tentatively TRBD1 (6 bases). This CDR3 comprises 15 residues. Germline V lookup: CDR1 WNHNN, CDR2 SYGVQD (reference sequence). V lost 4 bases and J 2 bases, leaving 11 bases between the germline ends. This CDR3 reads CASSATGQNTGELFF. The CDR3 DNA follows: TGCGCCAGCAGTGCAACAGGGCAAAACACCGGGGAGCTGTTTTTT.

This chain uses TRBV6-5 with TRBJ2-2; no clear D. V was clipped by 0 bases and J by 1 base, with 3 bases between them. Germline V gene data show CDR1 as MNHEY and CDR2 as SVGAGI. The CDR3 covers 14 residues. This CDR3 is CASSYSVNTGELFF. The CDR3, as DNA: TGTGCCAGCAGTTACTCCGTGAACACCGGGGAGCTGTTTTTT.

The V call is TRBV13, the J call TRBJ2-7, with TRBD2 matching 10 bases. The CDR3 spans 18 residues. From germline, CDR1 is PRHDT and CDR2 FYEKMQ (reference sequence). The trim removed 4 bases at V and 0 bases at J, leaving 12 bases unmatched. This chain's CDR3 is CASSSDGTSVGGSYEQYF. The CDR3, as DNA: TGTGCCAGCAGCTCTGACGGGACTAGCGTTGGGGGCTCCTACGAGCAGTACTTC.

The rearrangement links TRBV28 to TRBJ1-4; no definite D call. The CDR3 length is 14 residues. Germline CDR1 is MDHEN and CDR2 is SYDVKM. Trimming left V 3 bases short and J 6 bases short, with 11 bases between. The CDR3 reads CASSFPPGDEKLFF. In DNA, the CDR3 is TGTGCCAGCAGTTTTCCCCCCGGGGATGAAAAACTGTTTTTT. Together with reference TRBV28 and TRBJ1-4, the CDR3 gives the full variable domain: DVKVTQSSRYLVKRTGEKVFLECVQDMDHENMFWYRQDPGLGLRLIYFSYDVKMKEKGDIPEGYSVSREKKERFSLILESASTNQTSMYLCASSFPPGDEKLFFGSGTQLSVL.

The chain joins TRBV5-4 to TRBJ2-7; D gene ambiguous. CDR3 size: 14 residues. In germline, CDR1 is SGHNT, CDR2 YYREEE (reference sequence). V gave up 0 bases and J gave up 4 bases, with 11 bases separating them. The CDR3 here is CASSLAQGGYEQYF. DNA for the CDR3: TGTGCCAGCAGCTTGGCCCAAGGCGGATACGAGCAGTACTTC.

The V call is TRBV7-8, the J call TRBJ1-5; TRBD1 matches at 9 bases. This CDR3 spans 15 amino acids. The V gene's germline CDR1 is SGHVS and CDR2 FQNEAQ. Unmatched junction bases numbered 2, after V lost 0 bases and J lost 5 bases. The CDR3 loop reads CASSLAGTGYQPQHF. Here the CDR3 DNA reads TGTGCCAGCAGCTTAGCGGGGACAGGGTATCAGCCCCAGCATTTT.

In DNA, the CDR3 is TGTGCCAGCAGCGGGCCCGGGACAGCAAACACTGAAGCTTTCTTT. It is translated as CASSGPGTANTEAFF. The chain uses TRBV21-1 and TRBJ1-1; the table gives TRBD1 as D, unverified against the DNA. TRBV21-1 is tagged as a pseudogene. The CDR3 is 15 residues long.

This CDR3 reads CASSQDRASSNYGYTF. CDR3 DNA sequence: TGCGCCAGCAGCCAAGATAGAGCGAGTTCTAACTATGGCTACACCTTC. The rearrangement uses TRBV4-1 and TRBJ1-2; D is uncertain. Trimming pared 0 bases from V and 0 bases from J, leaving 11 bases between. Germline V gene lookup returns CDR1 MGHRA and CDR2 YSYEKL. This CDR3 contains 16 residues.

V usage is TRBV4-2 and J usage is TRBJ1-5; 8 bases agree with TRBD1. The trim removed 0 bases at V and 2 bases at J, leaving 9 bases unmatched. Germline loops: CDR1 LGHNA, CDR2 YNFKEQ. The CDR3 is made up of 18 amino acids. Here the CDR3 reads CASSQDGQGVGGNQPQHF. CDR3 in DNA: TGTGCCAGCAGCCAAGATGGACAGGGAGTGGGTGGCAATCAGCCCCAGCATTTT.